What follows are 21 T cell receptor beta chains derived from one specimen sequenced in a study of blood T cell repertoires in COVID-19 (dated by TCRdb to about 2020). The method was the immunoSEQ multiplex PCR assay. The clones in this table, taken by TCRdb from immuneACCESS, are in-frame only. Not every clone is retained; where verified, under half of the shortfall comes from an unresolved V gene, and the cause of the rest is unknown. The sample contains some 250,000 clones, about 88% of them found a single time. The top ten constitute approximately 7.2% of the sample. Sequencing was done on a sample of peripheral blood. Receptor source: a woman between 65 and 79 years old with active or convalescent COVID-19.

The CDR3 region is CASSYTGHNQPQHF. CDR3 DNA: TGTGCCAGCAGTTATACGGGTCACAATCAGCCCCAGCATTTT. This chain uses TRBV6-6 with TRBJ1-5; D is ambiguous. Between the trimmed V and J ends, which lost 3 bases and 3 bases, there was a span of 9 bases. This CDR3 has 14 amino acids. Germline lookup yields CDR1 MNHNY and CDR2 SVGAGI (reference sequence).

CDR3 bases: TGTGCCGGTCTGACAGGGGGCGATTATTCACCCCTCCACTTT. Translated, it gives CAGLTGGDYSPLHF. This sequence joins TRBV2 and TRBJ1-6, with 10 bases that match TRBD1. The CDR3 runs 14 residues. Germline V lookup: CDR1 SNHLY, CDR2 FYNNEI. Losses at the gene ends were 11 bases for V and 8 bases for J; bases not matched to a gene: 9.

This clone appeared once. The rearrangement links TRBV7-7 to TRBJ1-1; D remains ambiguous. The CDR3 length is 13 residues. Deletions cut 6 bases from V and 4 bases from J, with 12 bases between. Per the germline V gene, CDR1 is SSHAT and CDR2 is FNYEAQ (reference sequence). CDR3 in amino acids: CASSLSPGTEAFF. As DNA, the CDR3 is TGTGCCAGCAGTCTCTCCCCGGGCACTGAAGCTTTCTTT.

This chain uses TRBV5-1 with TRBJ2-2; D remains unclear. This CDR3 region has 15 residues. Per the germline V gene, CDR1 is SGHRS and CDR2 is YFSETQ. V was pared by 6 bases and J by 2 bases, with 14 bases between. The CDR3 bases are TGCGCCAGCATGACGTCGGCGGTTAACACCGGGGAGCTGTTTTTT. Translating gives CASMTSAVNTGELFF.

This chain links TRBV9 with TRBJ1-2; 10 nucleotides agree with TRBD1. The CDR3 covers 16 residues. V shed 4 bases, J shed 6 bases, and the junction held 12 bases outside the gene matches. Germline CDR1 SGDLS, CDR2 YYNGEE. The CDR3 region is CASSLTGGPWDDGYTF. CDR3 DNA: TGTGCCAGCAGCTTGACAGGGGGCCCCTGGGATGATGGCTACACCTTC.

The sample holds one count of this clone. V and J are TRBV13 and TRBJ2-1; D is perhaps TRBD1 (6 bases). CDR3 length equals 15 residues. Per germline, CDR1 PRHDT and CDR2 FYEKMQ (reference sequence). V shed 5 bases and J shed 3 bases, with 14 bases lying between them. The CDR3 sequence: CASSPPQGSYNEQFF. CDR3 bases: TGTGCCAGCAGCCCCCCCCAGGGGAGCTACAATGAGCAGTTCTTC.

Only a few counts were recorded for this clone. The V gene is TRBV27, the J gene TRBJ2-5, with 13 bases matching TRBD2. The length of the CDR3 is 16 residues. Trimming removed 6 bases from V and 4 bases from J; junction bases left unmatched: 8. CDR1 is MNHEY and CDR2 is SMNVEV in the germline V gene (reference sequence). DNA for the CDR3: TGTGCCAGCAGACCTACTAGCGGGGGGGCCGGAGAGACCCAGTACTTC. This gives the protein CASRPTSGGAGETQYF.

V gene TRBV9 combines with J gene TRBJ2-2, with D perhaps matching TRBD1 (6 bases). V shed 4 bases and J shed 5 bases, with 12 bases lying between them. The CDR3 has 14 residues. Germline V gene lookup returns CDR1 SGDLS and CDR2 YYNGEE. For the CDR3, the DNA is TGTGCCAGCAGCTTGGGACACTCGACCGGGGAGCTGTTTTTT. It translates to CASSLGHSTGELFF.

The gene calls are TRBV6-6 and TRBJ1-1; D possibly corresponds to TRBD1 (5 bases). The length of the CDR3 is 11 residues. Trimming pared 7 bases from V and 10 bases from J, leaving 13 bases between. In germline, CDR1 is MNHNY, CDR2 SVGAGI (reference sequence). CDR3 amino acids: CASTATATAFF. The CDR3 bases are TGTGCCAGCACCGCGACAGCGACAGCTTTCTTT.

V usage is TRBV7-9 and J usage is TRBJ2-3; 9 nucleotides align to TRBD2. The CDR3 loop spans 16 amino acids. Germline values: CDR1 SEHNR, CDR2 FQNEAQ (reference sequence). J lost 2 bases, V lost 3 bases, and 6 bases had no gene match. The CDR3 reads CASSFSSGGITDTQYF. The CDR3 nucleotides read TGTGCCAGCAGCTTTTCCAGCGGGGGGATCACAGATACGCAGTATTTT. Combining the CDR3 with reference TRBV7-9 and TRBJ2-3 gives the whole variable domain DTGVSQNPRHKITKRGQNVTFRCDPISEHNRLYWYRQTLGQGPEFLTYFQNEAQLEKSRLLSDRFSAERPKGSFSTLEIQRTEQGDSAMYLCASSFSSGGITDTQYFGPGTRLTVL.

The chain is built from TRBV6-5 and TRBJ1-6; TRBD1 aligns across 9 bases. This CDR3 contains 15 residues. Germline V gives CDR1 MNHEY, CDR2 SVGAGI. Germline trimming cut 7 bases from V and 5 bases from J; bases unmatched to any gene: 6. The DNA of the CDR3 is TGTGCCAGCACCGATTGGACAGGGGATAATTCACCCCTCCACTTT. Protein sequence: CASTDWTGDNSPLHF.

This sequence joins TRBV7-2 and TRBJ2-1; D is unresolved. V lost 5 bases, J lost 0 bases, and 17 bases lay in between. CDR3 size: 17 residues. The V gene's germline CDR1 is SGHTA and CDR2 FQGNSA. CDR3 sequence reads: CASSARLMLSSYNEQFF. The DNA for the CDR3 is TGTGCCAGCAGCGCCCGACTGATGCTTAGCTCCTACAATGAGCAGTTCTTC.

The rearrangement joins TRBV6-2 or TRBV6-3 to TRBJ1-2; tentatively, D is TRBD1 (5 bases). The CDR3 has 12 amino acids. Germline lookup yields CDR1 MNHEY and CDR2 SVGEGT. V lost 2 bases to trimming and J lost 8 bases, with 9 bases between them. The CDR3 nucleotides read TGTGCCAGCAGTTACGGGGGGGAAGGCTACACCTTC. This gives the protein CASSYGGEGYTF.

The CDR3 DNA reads as TGTGCCACCAGCAGAGATGGCGCAGGGGGGAGTGGCTACACCTTC. Translating gives CATSRDGAGGSGYTF. The V call is TRBV15, the J call TRBJ1-2; TRBD1 matches 7 bases. The CDR3 loop spans 15 amino acids. J was trimmed by 7 bases and V by 0 bases; bases with no gene match: 8. Germline V gene data show CDR1 as LNHNV and CDR2 as YYDKDF (reference sequence).

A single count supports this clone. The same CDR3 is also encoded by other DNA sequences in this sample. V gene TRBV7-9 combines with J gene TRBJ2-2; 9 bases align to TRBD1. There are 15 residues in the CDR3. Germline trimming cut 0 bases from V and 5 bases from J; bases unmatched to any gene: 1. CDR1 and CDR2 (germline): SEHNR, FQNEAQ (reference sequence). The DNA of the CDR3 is TGTGCCAGCAGCTTAGCGACAGGGGGGACCGGGGAGCTGTTTTTT. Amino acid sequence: CASSLATGGTGELFF.

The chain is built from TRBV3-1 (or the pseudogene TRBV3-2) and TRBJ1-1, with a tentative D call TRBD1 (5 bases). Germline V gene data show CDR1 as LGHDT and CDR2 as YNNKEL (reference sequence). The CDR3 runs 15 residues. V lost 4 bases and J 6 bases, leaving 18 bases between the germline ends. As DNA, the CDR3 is TGTGCCAGCAGCCTATTGACAGTGGGGTCGGCTGAAGCTTTCTTT. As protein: CASSLLTVGSAEAFF.

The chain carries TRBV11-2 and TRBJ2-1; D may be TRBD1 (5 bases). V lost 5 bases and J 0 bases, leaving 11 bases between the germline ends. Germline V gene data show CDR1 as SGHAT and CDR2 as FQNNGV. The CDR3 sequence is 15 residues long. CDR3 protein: CASSQIRASYNEQFF. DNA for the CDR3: TGTGCCAGCAGCCAAATCAGGGCCTCCTACAATGAGCAGTTCTTC.

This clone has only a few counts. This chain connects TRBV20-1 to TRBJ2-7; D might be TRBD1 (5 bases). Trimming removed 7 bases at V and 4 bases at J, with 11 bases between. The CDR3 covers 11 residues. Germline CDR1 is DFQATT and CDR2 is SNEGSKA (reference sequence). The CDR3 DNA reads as TGCAGTGGAGTGGCAGGGTACGAGCAGTACTTC. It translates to CSGVAGYEQYF.

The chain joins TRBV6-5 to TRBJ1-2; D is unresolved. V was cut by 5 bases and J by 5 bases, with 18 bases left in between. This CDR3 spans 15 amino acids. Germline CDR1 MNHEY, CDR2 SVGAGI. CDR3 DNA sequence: TGTGCCAGCAGTCGCACGAGGGAAAGGTCGTATGGCTACACCTTC. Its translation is CASSRTRERSYGYTF.

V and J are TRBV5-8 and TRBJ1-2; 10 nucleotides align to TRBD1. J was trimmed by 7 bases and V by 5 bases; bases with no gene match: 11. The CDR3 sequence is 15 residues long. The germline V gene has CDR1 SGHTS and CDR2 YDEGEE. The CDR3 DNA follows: TGTGCCAGCAGGCTATCGACAGGGGGCTACGGTGGCTACACCTTC. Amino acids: CASRLSTGGYGGYTF.

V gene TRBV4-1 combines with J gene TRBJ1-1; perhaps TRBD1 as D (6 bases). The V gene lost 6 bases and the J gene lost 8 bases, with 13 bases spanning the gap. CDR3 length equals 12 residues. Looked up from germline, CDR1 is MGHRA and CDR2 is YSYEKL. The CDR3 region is CASRGLDREAFF. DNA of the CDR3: TGCGCCAGCAGGGGTCTAGACAGGGAAGCTTTCTTT.